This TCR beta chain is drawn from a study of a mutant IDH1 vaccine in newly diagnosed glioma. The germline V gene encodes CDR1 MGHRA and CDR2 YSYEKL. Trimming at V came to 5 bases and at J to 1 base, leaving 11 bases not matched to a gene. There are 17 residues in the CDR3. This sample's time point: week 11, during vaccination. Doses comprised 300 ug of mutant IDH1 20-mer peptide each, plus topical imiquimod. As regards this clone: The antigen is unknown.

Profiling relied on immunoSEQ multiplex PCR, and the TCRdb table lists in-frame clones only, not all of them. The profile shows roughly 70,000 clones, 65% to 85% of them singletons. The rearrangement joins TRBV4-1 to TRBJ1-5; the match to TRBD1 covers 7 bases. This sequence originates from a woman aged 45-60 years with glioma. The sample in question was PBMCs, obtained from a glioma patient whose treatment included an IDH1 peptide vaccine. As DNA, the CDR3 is TGCGCCAGCAGCGCACAATGGGACAGAGGAAGCAATCAGCCCCAGCATTTT. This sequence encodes CASSAQWDRGSNQPQHF.